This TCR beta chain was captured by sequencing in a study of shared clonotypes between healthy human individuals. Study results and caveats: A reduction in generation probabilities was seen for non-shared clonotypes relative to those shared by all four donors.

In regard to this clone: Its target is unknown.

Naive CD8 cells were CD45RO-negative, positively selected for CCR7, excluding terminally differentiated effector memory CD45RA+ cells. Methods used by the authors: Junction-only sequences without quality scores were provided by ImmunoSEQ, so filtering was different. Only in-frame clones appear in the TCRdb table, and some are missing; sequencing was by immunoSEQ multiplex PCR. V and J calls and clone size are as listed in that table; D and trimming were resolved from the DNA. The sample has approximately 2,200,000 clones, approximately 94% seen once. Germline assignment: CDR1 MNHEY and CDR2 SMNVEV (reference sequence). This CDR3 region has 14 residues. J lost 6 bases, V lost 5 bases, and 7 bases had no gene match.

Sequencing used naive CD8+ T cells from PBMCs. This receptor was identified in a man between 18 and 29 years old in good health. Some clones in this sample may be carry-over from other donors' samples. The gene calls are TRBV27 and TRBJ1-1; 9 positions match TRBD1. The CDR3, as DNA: TGTGCCAGCAGTCTTACAGGGGGCTTTTCTGAAGCTTTCTTT. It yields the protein CASSLTGGFSEAFF.